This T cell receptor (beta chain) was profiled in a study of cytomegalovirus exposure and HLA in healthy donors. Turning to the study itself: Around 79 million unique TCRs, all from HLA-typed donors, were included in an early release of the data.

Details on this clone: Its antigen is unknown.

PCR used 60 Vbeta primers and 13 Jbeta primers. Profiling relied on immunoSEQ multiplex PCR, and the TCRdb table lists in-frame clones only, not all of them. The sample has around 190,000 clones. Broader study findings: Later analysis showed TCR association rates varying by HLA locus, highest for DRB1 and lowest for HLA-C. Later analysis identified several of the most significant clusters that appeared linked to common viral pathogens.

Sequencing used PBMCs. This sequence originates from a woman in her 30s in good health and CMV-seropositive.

This chain's CDR3 is CASSPQRRRGNTIYF. The CDR3 DNA sequence: TGTGCCAGCTCACCACAACGGAGACGAGGAAACACCATATATTTT. The V call is TRBV18, the J call TRBJ1-3; D ambiguous. V was pared by 1 base and J by 4 bases, with 11 bases between. Germline V CDR1 and CDR2: KGHSH, LQKENI. The CDR3 totals 15 residues.